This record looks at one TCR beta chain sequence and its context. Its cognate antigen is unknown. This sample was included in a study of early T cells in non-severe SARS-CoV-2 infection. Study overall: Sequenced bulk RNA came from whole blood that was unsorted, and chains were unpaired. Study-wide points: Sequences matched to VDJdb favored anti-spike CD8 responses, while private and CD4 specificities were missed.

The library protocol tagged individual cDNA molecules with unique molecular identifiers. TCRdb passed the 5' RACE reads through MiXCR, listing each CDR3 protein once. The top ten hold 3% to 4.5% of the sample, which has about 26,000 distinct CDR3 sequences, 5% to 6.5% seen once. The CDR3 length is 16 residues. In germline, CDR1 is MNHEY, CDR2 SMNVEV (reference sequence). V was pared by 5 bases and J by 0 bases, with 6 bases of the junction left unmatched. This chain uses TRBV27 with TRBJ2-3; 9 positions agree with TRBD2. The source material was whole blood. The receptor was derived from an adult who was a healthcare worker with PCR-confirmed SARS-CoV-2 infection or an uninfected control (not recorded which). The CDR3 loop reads CASSTRLAASTDTQYF. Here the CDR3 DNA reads TGTGCCAGCAGTACCCGACTAGCGGCTAGCACAGATACGCAGTATTTT.